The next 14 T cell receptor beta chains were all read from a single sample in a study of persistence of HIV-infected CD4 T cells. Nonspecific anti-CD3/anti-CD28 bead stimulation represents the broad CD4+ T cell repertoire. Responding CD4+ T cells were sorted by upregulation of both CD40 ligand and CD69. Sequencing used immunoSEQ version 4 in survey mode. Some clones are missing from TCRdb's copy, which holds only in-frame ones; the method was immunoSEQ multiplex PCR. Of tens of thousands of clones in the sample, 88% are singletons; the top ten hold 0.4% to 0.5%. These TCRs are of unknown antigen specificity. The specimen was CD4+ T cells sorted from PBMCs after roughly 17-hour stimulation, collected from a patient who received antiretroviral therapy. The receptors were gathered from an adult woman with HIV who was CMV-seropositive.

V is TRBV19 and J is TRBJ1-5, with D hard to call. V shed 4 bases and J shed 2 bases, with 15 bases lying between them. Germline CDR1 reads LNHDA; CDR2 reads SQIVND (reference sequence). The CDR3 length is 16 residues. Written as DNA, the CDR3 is TGTGCCAGTAGTACCTGGGAGGGCCTGGGCAATCAGCCCCAGCATTTT. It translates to CASSTWEGLGNQPQHF. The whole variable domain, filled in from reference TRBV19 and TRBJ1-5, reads DGGITQSPKYLFRKEGQNVTLSCEQNLNHDAMYWYRQDPGQGLRLIYYSQIVNDFQKGDIAEGYSVSREKKESFPLTVTSAQKNPTAFYLCASSTWEGLGNQPQHFGDGTRLSIL.

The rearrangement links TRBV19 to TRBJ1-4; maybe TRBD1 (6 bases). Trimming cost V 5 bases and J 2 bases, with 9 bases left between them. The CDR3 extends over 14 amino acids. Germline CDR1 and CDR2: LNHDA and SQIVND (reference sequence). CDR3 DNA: TGTGCCAGTAGTGGACAGTTTACTAATGAAAAACTGTTTTTT. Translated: CASSGQFTNEKLFF.

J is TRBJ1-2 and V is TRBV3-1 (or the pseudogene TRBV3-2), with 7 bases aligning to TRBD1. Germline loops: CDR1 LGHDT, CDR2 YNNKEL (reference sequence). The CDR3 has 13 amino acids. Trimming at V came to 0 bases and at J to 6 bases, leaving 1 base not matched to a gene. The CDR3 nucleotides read TGTGCCAGCAGCCAAGAAGACAGGGATGGCTACACCTTC. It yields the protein CASSQEDRDGYTF.

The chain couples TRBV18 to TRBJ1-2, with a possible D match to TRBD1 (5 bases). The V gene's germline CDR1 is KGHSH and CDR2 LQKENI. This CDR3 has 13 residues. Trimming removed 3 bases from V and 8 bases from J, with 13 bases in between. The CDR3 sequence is CASSPSDPGGYTF. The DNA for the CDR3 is TGTGCCAGCTCACCTTCGGACCCAGGGGGCTACACCTTC.

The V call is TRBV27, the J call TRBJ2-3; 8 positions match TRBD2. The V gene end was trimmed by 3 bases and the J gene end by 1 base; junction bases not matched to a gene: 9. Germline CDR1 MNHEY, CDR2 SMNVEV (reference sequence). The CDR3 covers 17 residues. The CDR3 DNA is TGTGCCAGCAGTTTGTATCCAGCGGGGGTAGGCACAGATACGCAGTATTTT. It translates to CASSLYPAGVGTDTQYF.

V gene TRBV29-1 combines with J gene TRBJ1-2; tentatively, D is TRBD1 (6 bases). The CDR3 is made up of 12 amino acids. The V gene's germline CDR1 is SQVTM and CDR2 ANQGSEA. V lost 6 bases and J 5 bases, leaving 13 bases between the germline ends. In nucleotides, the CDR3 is TGCAGCGTATCGTACAGGGATTATGGCTACACCTTC. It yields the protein CSVSYRDYGYTF.

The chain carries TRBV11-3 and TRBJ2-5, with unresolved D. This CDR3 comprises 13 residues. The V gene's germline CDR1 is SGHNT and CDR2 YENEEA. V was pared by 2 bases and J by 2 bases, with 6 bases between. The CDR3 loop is CASSLPDQETQYF. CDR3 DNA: TGTGCCAGCAGCTTACCCGATCAAGAGACCCAGTACTTC.

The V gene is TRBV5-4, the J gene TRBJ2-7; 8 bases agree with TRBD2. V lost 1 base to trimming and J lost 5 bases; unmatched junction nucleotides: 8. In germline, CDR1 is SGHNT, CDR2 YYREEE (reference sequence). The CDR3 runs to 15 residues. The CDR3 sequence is CASSLSSGGFNEQYF. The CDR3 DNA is TGTGCCAGCAGCTTGTCTTCGGGGGGGTTCAACGAGCAGTACTTC. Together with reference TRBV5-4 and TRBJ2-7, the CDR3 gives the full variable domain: ETGVTQSPTHLIKTRGQQVTLRCSSQSGHNTVSWYQQALGQGPQFIFQYYREEENGRGNFPPRFSGLQFPNYSSELNVNALELDDSALYLCASSLSSGGFNEQYFGPGTRLTVT.

DNA for the CDR3: TGTGCCTGGAGTGTACGGGGGGTCAATGAGCAGTTCTTC. Amino acid sequence: CAWSVRGVNEQFF. This chain links TRBV30 with TRBJ2-1, with TRBD2 identical over 7 bases. Germline V CDR1 and CDR2: GTSNPN, SVGIG (reference sequence). This CDR3 comprises 13 residues. J was trimmed by 6 bases and V by 0 bases; bases with no gene match: 2. The full variable domain, completed using reference TRBV30 and TRBJ2-1, is SQTIHQWPATLVQPVGSPLSLECTVEGTSNPNLYWYRQAAGRGLQLLFYSVGIGQISSEVPQNLSASRPQDRQFILSSKKLLLSDSGFYLCAWSVRGVNEQFFGPGTRLTVL.

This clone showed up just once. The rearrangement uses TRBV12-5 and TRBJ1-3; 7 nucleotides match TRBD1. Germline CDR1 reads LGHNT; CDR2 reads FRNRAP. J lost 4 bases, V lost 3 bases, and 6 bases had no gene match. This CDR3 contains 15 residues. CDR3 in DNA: TGTGCTAGTGGTTTAGGGGGCCGGATCGGAAACACCATATATTTT. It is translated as CASGLGGRIGNTIYF.

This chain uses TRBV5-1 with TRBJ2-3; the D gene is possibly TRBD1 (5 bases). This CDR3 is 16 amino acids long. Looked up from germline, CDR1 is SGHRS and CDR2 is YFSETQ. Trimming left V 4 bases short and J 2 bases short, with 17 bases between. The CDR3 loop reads CASSPARGSSTDTQYF. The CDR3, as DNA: TGCGCCAGCAGCCCGGCTAGGGGAAGTTCCACAGATACGCAGTATTTT.

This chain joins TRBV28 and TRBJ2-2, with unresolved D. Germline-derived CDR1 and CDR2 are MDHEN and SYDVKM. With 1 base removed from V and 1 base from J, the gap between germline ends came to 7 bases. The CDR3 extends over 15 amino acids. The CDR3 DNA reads TGTGCCAGCAGTTTATACGCAAAGAACACCGGGGAGCTGTTTTTT. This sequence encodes CASSLYAKNTGELFF.

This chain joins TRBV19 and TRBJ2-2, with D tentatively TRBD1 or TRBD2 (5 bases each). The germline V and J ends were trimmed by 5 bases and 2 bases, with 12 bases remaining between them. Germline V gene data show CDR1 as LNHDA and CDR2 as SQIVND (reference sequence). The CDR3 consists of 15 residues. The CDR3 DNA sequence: TGTGCCAGTAGTCCAGGGACCTTTAACACCGGGGAGCTGTTTTTT. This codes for CASSPGTFNTGELFF.

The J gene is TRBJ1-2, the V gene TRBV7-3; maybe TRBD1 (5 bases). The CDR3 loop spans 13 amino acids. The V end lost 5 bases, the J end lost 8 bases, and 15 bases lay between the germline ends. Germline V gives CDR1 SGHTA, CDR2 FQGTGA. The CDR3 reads CASSQGAGNGYTF. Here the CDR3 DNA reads TGTGCCAGCAGCCAAGGGGCAGGGAACGGCTACACCTTC.